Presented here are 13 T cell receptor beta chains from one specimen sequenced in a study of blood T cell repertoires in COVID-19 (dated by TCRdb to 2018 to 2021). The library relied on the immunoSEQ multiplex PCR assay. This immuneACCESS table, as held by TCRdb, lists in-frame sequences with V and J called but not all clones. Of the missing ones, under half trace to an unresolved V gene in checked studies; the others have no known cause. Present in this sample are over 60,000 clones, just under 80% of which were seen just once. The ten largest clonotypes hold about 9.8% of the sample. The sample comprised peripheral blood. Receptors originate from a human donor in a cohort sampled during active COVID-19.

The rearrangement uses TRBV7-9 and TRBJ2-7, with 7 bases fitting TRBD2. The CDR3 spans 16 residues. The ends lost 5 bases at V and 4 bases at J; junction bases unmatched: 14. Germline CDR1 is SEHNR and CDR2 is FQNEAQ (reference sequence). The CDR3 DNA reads TGTGCCAGCAGCCCCGACAATGGGCTAGCGGTGTACGAGCAGTACTTC. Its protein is CASSPDNGLAVYEQYF.

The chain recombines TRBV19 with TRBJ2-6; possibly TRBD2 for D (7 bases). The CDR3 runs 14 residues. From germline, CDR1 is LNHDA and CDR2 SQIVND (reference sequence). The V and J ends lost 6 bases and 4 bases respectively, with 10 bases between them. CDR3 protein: CASRGGAGANVLTF. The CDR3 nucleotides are TGTGCCAGTAGGGGGGGGGCGGGGGCCAACGTCCTGACTTTC.

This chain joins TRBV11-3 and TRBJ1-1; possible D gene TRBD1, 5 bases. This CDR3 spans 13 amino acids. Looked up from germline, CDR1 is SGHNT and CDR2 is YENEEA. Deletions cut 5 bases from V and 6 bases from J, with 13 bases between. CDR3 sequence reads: CASSQRQSAEAFF. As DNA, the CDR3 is TGTGCCAGCAGCCAGCGACAGTCTGCTGAAGCTTTCTTT.

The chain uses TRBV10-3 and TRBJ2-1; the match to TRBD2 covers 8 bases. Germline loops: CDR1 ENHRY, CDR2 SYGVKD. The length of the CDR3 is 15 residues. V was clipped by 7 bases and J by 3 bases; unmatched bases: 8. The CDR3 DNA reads TGTGCCATCACCCCTTCGGGGGGGAACTACAATGAGCAGTTCTTC. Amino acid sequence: CAITPSGGNYNEQFF.

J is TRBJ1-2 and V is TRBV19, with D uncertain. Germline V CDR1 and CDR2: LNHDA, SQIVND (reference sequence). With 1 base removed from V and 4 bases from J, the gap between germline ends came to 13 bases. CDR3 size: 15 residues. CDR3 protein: CASSIGTVTPYGYTF. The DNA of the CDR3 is TGTGCCAGTAGTATAGGCACAGTAACCCCCTATGGCTACACCTTC.

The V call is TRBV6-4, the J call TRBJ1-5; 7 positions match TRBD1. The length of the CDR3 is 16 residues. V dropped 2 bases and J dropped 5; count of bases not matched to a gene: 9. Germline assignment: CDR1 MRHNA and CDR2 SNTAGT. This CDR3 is CASSDPGGPRDQPQHF. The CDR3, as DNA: TGTGCCAGCAGTGACCCAGGGGGACCCCGAGATCAGCCCCAGCATTTT.

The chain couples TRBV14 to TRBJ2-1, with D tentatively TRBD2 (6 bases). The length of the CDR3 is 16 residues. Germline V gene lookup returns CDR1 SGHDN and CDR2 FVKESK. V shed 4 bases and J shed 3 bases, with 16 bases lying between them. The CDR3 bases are TGTGCCAGCAGCCCCAAGGGGCGGGGCGACTACAATGAGCAGTTCTTC. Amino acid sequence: CASSPKGRGDYNEQFF.

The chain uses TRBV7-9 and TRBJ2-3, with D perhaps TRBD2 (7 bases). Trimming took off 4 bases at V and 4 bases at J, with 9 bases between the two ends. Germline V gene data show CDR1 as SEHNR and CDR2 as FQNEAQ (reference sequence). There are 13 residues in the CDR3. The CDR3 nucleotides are TGTGCCAGCAGCTCGCGGGGGCCAGATACGCAGTATTTT. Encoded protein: CASSSRGPDTQYF.

As DNA, the CDR3 is TGTGCCAGCAGCTTAGATCTGAGCGGGAGGTCCTACGAGCAGTACTTC. Translation gives CASSLDLSGRSYEQYF. The J gene is TRBJ2-7, the V gene TRBV11-3, with 9 bases identical to TRBD2. The CDR3 covers 16 residues. V shed 0 bases, J shed 1 base, and the junction held 4 bases outside the gene matches. The germline V gene encodes CDR1 SGHNT and CDR2 YENEEA.

The CDR3 here is CASSYQVSGYTF. CDR3 nucleotides: TGTGCCAGCAGCTATCAGGTCAGCGGCTACACCTTC. The J gene is TRBJ1-2, the V gene TRBV3-1 (or the pseudogene TRBV3-2), with D uncertain. Germline CDR1 reads LGHDT; CDR2 reads YNNKEL (reference sequence). The length of the CDR3 is 12 residues. The V end lost 5 bases, the J end lost 8 bases, and 12 bases lay between the germline ends.

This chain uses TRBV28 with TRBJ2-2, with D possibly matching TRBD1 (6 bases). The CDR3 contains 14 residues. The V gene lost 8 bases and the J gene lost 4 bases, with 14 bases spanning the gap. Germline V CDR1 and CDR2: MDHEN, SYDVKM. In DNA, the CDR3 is TGTGCCAGCCAACCGGGACAACCCACCGGGGAGCTGTTTTTT. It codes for CASQPGQPTGELFF. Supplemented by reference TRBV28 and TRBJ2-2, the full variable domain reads DVKVTQSSRYLVKRTGEKVFLECVQDMDHENMFWYRQDPGLGLRLIYFSYDVKMKEKGDIPEGYSVSREKKERFSLILESASTNQTSMYLCASQPGQPTGELFFGEGSRLTVL.

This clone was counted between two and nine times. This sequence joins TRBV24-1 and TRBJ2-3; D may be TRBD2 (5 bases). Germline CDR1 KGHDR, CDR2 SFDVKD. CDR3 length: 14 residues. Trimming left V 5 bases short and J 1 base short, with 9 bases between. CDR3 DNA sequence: TGTGCCACCAGTGCGGGGTCAGGCACAGATACGCAGTATTTT. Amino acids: CATSAGSGTDTQYF.

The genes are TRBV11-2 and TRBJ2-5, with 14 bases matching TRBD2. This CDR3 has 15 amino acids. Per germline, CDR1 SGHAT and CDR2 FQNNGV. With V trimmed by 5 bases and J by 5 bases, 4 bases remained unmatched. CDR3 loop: CASSPGTSGSETQYF. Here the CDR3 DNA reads TGTGCCAGCAGCCCGGGGACTAGCGGGAGCGAGACCCAGTACTTC.